This T cell receptor (beta chain) was sequenced for a study of OX40 agonist ivuxolimab in advanced cancers. Data came from immunoSEQ multiplex PCR; TCRdb stores just in-frame clones and leaves some out. This table has roughly 80,000 clones, about 92% appearing once. This CDR3 contains 15 residues. V was clipped by 2 bases and J by 0 bases, with 10 bases between them. Germline lookup yields CDR1 SGHTA and CDR2 FQGNSA. The source of this sequence is an adult with an advanced solid tumor such as melanoma, head and neck, liver or kidney cancer. Sample: CD4+ or CD8+ T cells sorted from blood, taken in a trial of the OX40 agonist ivuxolimab. The rearrangement uses TRBV7-2 and TRBJ1-1; D not certain. CDR3 coding DNA: TGTGCCAGCAGCTTAATGACTGTTTTGAACACTGAAGCTTTCTTT. Amino acids: CASSLMTVLNTEAFF.